This TCR beta chain was documented in a study of CD8+ T cells in alopecia areata. Treatment meaning: oral pan-JAK inhibitor, 5-10 mg twice daily. Extracted RNA was reverse transcribed into cDNA, the sequencing template. Repertoires were generated with immunoSEQ multiplex PCR, while TCRdb's copy carries only in-frame clones and drops some. Among 150,000 to 200,000 clones listed, approximately 60% were seen once. Germline V CDR1 and CDR2: SQVTM, ANQGSEA. The CDR3 is made up of 14 amino acids. V was pared by 3 bases and J by 2 bases, with 5 bases of the junction left unmatched. The chain carries TRBV29-1 and TRBJ2-5, with TRBD1 identical over 8 bases. The sample here was CD4+ T cells sorted from blood, taken at week 24, from a patient treated with tofacitinib. This TCR was recovered from a human donor with alopecia areata. In DNA, the CDR3 is TGCAGCGTTGAGCCCCAGGGGGCGCAAGAGACCCAGTACTTC. This translates into CSVEPQGAQETQYF.